This T cell receptor beta chain stems from a study of T and B cells in COVID-19 patients. Study overall: Most recovered patients had mild to moderate COVID-19 treated as outpatients.

TRB rearrangements were amplified by multiplex PCR with BIOMED2 TRB-A/B primers. In TCRdb, the multiplex PCR reads were re-called with MiXCR into one record per CDR3 protein. This sample has about 5,100 distinct CDR3 sequences, with roughly 27% found just once. Overall study results and limits: Highly clonal in active COVID-19, TRB repertoires exceeded healthy-donor diversity and richness at recovery.

This CDR3 comprises 14 residues. Trimming pared 8 bases from V and 2 bases from J, leaving 16 bases between. Per the germline V gene, CDR1 is ENHRY and CDR2 is SYGVKD. Blood genomic DNA input for TRB amplification was roughly 250-500 ng. A remark on this clonotype: Its antigen is undetermined.

The clonotype was recovered from a human donor with active COVID-19. V gene TRBV10-3 combines with J gene TRBJ2-7; no reliable D call. Sequencing was done on a sample of blood. CDR3 in DNA: TGTGCCATCTACGTGGGCCTCGACGCCTACGAGCAGTACTTC. Protein: CAIYVGLDAYEQYF.